This passage covers 31 T cell receptor beta chains from one sample sequenced in a study of T cells in localized non-small cell lung cancer. Data came from immunoSEQ multiplex PCR; TCRdb stores just in-frame clones and leaves some out. The sample yields roughly 86,000 clones, approximately 85% seen once. The specimen comprised peripheral blood, sampled before any cancer treatment. The receptor source for this set is a man aged 40 to 70 with stage I lung adenocarcinoma.

This sequence joins TRBV4-1 and TRBJ1-2; D is perhaps TRBD1 (6 bases). This CDR3 contains 17 residues. Looked up from germline, CDR1 is MGHRA and CDR2 is YSYEKL. The ends were cut back, 0 bases at V and 2 bases at J, with 16 bases in the middle. The DNA of the CDR3 is TGCGCCAGCAGCCAAGATGGAGGCAGGGGAAGAAACTATGGCTACACCTTC. Translating gives CASSQDGGRGRNYGYTF.

The V call is TRBV5-1, the J call TRBJ1-5; unclear D gene. The CDR3 extends over 18 amino acids. Germline loops: CDR1 SGHRS, CDR2 YFSETQ. V gave up 3 bases and J gave up 2 bases, with 21 bases separating them. The CDR3 is CASSSHPTNERGNQPQHF. The DNA of the CDR3 is TGCGCCAGCAGCTCGCACCCGACGAATGAGCGGGGCAATCAGCCCCAGCATTTT.

This sequence joins TRBV28 and TRBJ1-1, with 8 positions matching TRBD1. The ends lost 6 bases at V and 5 bases at J; junction bases unmatched: 11. Germline V gene lookup returns CDR1 MDHEN and CDR2 SYDVKM. The CDR3 loop spans 15 amino acids. The CDR3 nucleotides read TGTGCCAGCAGCAACTCTTGGACAGGGCGTACTGAAGCTTTCTTT. Residues: CASSNSWTGRTEAFF.

This chain uses TRBV14 with TRBJ1-1; D is unclear. This CDR3 is 13 amino acids long. Germline CDR1 SGHDN, CDR2 FVKESK. Trimming shortened V by 4 bases and J by 1 base, and 7 bases separated the two germline ends. The CDR3 DNA is TGTGCCAGCAGCCGAAGCTGGAACACTGAAGCTTTCTTT. Residues: CASSRSWNTEAFF.

This clone was seen a few times. This chain links TRBV6-1 with TRBJ1-3; D is uncertain. Germline loops: CDR1 MNHNS, CDR2 SASEGT. The CDR3 sequence is 12 residues long. V was shortened by 3 bases and J by 2 bases, with 2 bases between the two germline ends. CDR3 bases: TGTGCCAGCAGTGATCCTGGAAACACCATATATTTT. Its protein is CASSDPGNTIYF.

This clone showed up just a few times. This sequence joins TRBV7-8 and TRBJ2-7; TRBD1 aligns across 9 bases. The CDR3 is made up of 17 amino acids. V lost 6 bases to trimming and J lost 4 bases; unmatched junction nucleotides: 16. Germline V gives CDR1 SGHVS, CDR2 FQNEAQ. CDR3: CASRGVSVGTGNYEQYF. The CDR3 DNA reads as TGTGCCAGCAGGGGGGTTTCTGTAGGGACAGGGAATTACGAGCAGTACTTC.

The chain links TRBV18 to TRBJ2-7, with unresolved D. The CDR3 consists of 12 residues. Germline CDR1 KGHSH, CDR2 LQKENI. V was trimmed by 5 bases and J by 7 bases, leaving 12 bases between them. In DNA, the CDR3 is TGTGCCAGCTCATTTAGTTCTGATGAGCAGTACTTC. Translating gives CASSFSSDEQYF. The whole variable domain, filled in from reference TRBV18 and TRBJ2-7, reads NAGVMQNPRHLVRRRGQEARLRCSPMKGHSHVYWYRQLPEEGLKFMVYLQKENIIDESGMPKERFSAEFPKEGPSILRIQQVVRGDSAAYFCASSFSSDEQYFGPGTRLTVT.

The V call is TRBV27, the J call TRBJ1-1; no firm D call. The V and J ends lost 7 bases and 10 bases respectively, with 16 bases between them. This CDR3 has 12 amino acids. The germline V gene has CDR1 MNHEY and CDR2 SMNVEV (reference sequence). The CDR3 region is CASIEPGRGAFF. Written as DNA, the CDR3 is TGTGCCAGCATTGAACCTGGGCGAGGAGCTTTCTTT.

The chain uses TRBV14 and TRBJ1-1, with TRBD1 matching 10 bases. CDR1 is SGHDN, CDR2 FVKESK, per germline. Trimming took 2 bases from V and 5 from J; bases not matched to a gene: 14. CDR3 length: 18 amino acids. DNA of the CDR3: TGTGCCAGCAGCCAATTTCCGGGATCATGGGACAGGGGAACTGAAGCTTTCTTT. It yields the protein CASSQFPGSWDRGTEAFF.

The J gene is TRBJ1-5, the V gene TRBV19; 7 bases are a match to TRBD1. CDR3 length: 14 amino acids. Germline V gene sequence: CDR1 LNHDA, CDR2 SQIVND (reference sequence). V was clipped by 3 bases and J by 3 bases; unmatched bases: 2. The CDR3 reads CASSIQGDNQPQHF. The CDR3 DNA is TGTGCCAGTAGTATCCAGGGGGACAATCAGCCCCAGCATTTT.

The chain is built from TRBV10-3 and TRBJ2-7; TRBD2 matches at 9 bases. Looked up from germline, CDR1 is ENHRY and CDR2 is SYGVKD. CDR3 length: 15 residues. With 0 bases clipped from V and 4 bases from J, the junction kept 4 bases outside the gene matches. CDR3 in amino acids: CAISESGSGSYEQYF. The CDR3 DNA follows: TGTGCCATCAGTGAGTCCGGTAGCGGGAGTTACGAGCAGTACTTC.

The chain uses TRBV7-2 and TRBJ1-5, with 7 bases fitting TRBD1. Losses at the gene ends were 3 bases for V and 5 bases for J; bases not matched to a gene: 1. CDR3 length: 13 residues. The germline V gene has CDR1 SGHTA and CDR2 FQGNSA. Written as DNA, the CDR3 is TGTGCCAGCAGCTTTGACAGGGATCAGCCCCAGCATTTT. Its protein is CASSFDRDQPQHF.

The table lists this clone with a few counts. This chain links TRBV5-4 with TRBJ1-1, with a possible D match to TRBD1 (6 bases). This CDR3 has 15 amino acids. CDR1 is SGHNT, CDR2 YYREEE, per germline (reference sequence). Trimming shortened V by 3 bases and J by 1 base, and 13 bases separated the two germline ends. The CDR3 nucleotides read TGTGCCAGCAGCTCACGGACAGCGAGGAACACTGAAGCTTTCTTT. Translated, it gives CASSSRTARNTEAFF. Together with reference TRBV5-4 and TRBJ1-1, the CDR3 gives the full variable domain: ETGVTQSPTHLIKTRGQQVTLRCSSQSGHNTVSWYQQALGQGPQFIFQYYREEENGRGNFPPRFSGLQFPNYSSELNVNALELDDSALYLCASSSRTARNTEAFFGQGTRLTVV.

The V and J genes are TRBV28 and TRBJ2-7; no reliable D call. Germline V gene data show CDR1 as MDHEN and CDR2 as SYDVKM. V was trimmed by 6 bases and J by 12 bases, leaving 6 bases between them. The CDR3 loop spans 8 amino acids. The CDR3 DNA sequence: TGTGCCAGCAGCTACTCGTACTTC. It is translated as CASSYSYF.

V usage is TRBV7-8 and J usage is TRBJ2-1, with 15 bases lining up with TRBD2. V trimming: 0 bases; J trimming: 4 bases; junction bases outside the gene matches: 7. CDR1 is SGHVS, CDR2 FQNEAQ, per germline. The CDR3 contains 19 residues. The CDR3 bases are TGTGCCAGCAGCTTAGCGCAGGGGACTAGCGGGAGGCTTTACAATGAGCAGTTCTTC. Its translation: CASSLAQGTSGRLYNEQFF.

The rearrangement uses TRBV19 and TRBJ2-3; D possibly corresponds to TRBD1 (5 bases). Germline V gene data show CDR1 as LNHDA and CDR2 as SQIVND (reference sequence). There are 14 residues in the CDR3. V lost 2 bases and J 5 bases, leaving 11 bases between the germline ends. The CDR3 DNA sequence: TGTGCCAGTAGTATATCCAGGGAAAGAGATACGCAGTATTTT. The encoded protein is CASSISRERDTQYF.

The rearrangement uses TRBV5-4 and TRBJ2-1; TRBD2 matches 14 bases. The CDR3 runs 16 residues. V gave up 0 bases and J gave up 7 bases; unmatched junction bases: 3. Germline V gene data show CDR1 as SGHNT and CDR2 as YYREEE (reference sequence). CDR3: CASSLGLAGGPNEQFF. The CDR3 DNA reads TGTGCCAGCAGCTTGGGACTAGCGGGAGGGCCAAATGAGCAGTTCTTC.

The chain couples TRBV6-5 to TRBJ2-7; D unresolved. Per germline, CDR1 MNHEY and CDR2 SVGAGI. V was trimmed by 8 bases and J by 0 bases, leaving 11 bases between them. The CDR3 contains 13 residues. The DNA for the CDR3 is TGTGCCAGCGGTTCGGACCCCTCCTACGAGCAGTACTTC. It yields the protein CASGSDPSYEQYF.

J is TRBJ1-5 and V is TRBV6-6; 9 bases fit TRBD1. This CDR3 is built from 13 residues. The germline gives CDR1 MNHNY, CDR2 SVGAGI (reference sequence). After removal of 7 bases from V and 6 bases from J, the junction contained 4 bases not matched to a gene. The CDR3: CASIQGARQPQHF. CDR3 nucleotides: TGTGCCAGCATACAGGGGGCGCGTCAGCCCCAGCATTTT.

V is TRBV7-8 and J is TRBJ2-3; D not certain. Germline V gives CDR1 SGHVS, CDR2 FQNEAQ. Trimming cost V 1 base and J 6 bases, with 14 bases left between them. The CDR3 is 15 residues long. The CDR3 spells CASSLGSHPADTQYF. CDR3 in DNA: TGTGCCAGCAGCTTAGGATCCCATCCTGCGGATACGCAGTATTTT.

This sequence joins TRBV19 and TRBJ2-4, with D perhaps matching TRBD1 (6 bases). CDR1 and CDR2 from the germline V gene are LNHDA and SQIVND (reference sequence). V shed 5 bases and J shed 9 bases, with 14 bases lying between them. This CDR3 is 13 amino acids long. CDR3 sequence (DNA): TGTGCCAGTAGTGAACAGGGTCGGGGCATTCAGTACTTC. Translated, it gives CASSEQGRGIQYF.

The J gene is TRBJ1-1, the V gene TRBV19, with TRBD1 identical over 9 bases. CDR1 LNHDA and CDR2 SQIVND come from the germline V gene (reference sequence). The CDR3 has 13 amino acids. The ends lost 5 bases at V and 7 bases at J; junction bases unmatched: 5. CDR3 nucleotides: TGTGCCAGTAGTTTTGGACAGGGGAATGAAGCTTTCTTT. It is translated as CASSFGQGNEAFF.

This clone turned up a few times. The V gene is TRBV27, the J gene TRBJ1-6; D unresolved. Germline assignment: CDR1 MNHEY and CDR2 SMNVEV (reference sequence). The CDR3 is 13 amino acids. Trimming took off 7 bases at V and 7 bases at J, with 11 bases between the two ends. In nucleotides, the CDR3 is TGTGCCAGCAAGGTCAGGAGAAATTCACCCCTCCACTTT. This sequence encodes CASKVRRNSPLHF.

The rearrangement uses TRBV5-4 and TRBJ2-7; TRBD1 matches at 8 bases. Looked up from germline, CDR1 is SGHNT and CDR2 is YYREEE (reference sequence). V lost 7 bases and J lost 0; bases outside the gene matches: 6. The CDR3 extends over 14 amino acids. The CDR3 region has the DNA TGTGCCAGCGCGGACAGGGACAACTCCTACGAGCAGTACTTC. Translation: CASADRDNSYEQYF. Full variable domain (rest looked up from reference TRBV5-4 and TRBJ2-7): ETGVTQSPTHLIKTRGQQVTLRCSSQSGHNTVSWYQQALGQGPQFIFQYYREEENGRGNFPPRFSGLQFPNYSSELNVNALELDDSALYLCASADRDNSYEQYFGPGTRLTVT.

This chain connects TRBV7-2 to TRBJ1-2; D not certain. The CDR3 contains 14 residues. The V end lost 5 bases, the J end lost 4 bases, and 14 bases lay between the germline ends. The germline gives CDR1 SGHTA, CDR2 FQGNSA. The CDR3 region has the DNA TGTGCCAGCAGCCCGACGGTGGAAGGCTATGGCTACACCTTC. Its translation is CASSPTVEGYGYTF.

This clone was detected a few times. The chain couples TRBV5-6 to TRBJ2-1; TRBD2 might be the D (6 bases). The CDR3 loop spans 17 amino acids. Trimming took 3 bases from V and 1 from J, leaving 17 bases between them. Germline lookup yields CDR1 SGHDT and CDR2 YYEEEE. The CDR3 here is CASSSQGSGASYNEQFF. The CDR3 DNA reads TGTGCCAGCAGCTCCCAAGGTAGCGGAGCTTCCTACAATGAGCAGTTCTTC.

The rearrangement joins TRBV7-6 to TRBJ2-3, with D tentatively TRBD1 (5 bases). This CDR3 has 16 amino acids. Germline V gene lookup returns CDR1 SGHVS and CDR2 FNYEAQ. With 5 bases removed from V and 4 bases from J, the gap between germline ends came to 19 bases. CDR3 protein: CASSPITSRVADTQYF. The CDR3 DNA follows: TGTGCCAGCAGCCCAATTACGTCCAGGGTGGCAGATACGCAGTATTTT.

V usage is TRBV9 and J usage is TRBJ1-1, with 7 bases that match TRBD1. V shed 4 bases and J 7 bases; nucleotides not matched to a gene: 4. The germline V gene has CDR1 SGDLS and CDR2 YYNGEE. The CDR3 loop spans 12 amino acids. The CDR3 DNA follows: TGTGCCAGCAGCCCCTGGACAGGTGAAGCTTTCTTT. It is translated as CASSPWTGEAFF. The complete variable domain, with remaining parts taken from reference TRBV9 and TRBJ1-1, reads DSGVTQTPKHLITATGQRVTLRCSPRSGDLSVYWYQQSLDQGLQFLIQYYNGEERAKGNILERFSAQQFPDLHSELNLSSLELGDSALYFCASSPWTGEAFFGQGTRLTVV.

This chain links TRBV9 with TRBJ2-7, with D perhaps matching TRBD2 (5 bases). The length of the CDR3 is 16 residues. Trimming took off 0 bases at V and 3 bases at J, with 16 bases between the two ends. CDR1 and CDR2 (germline): SGDLS, YYNGEE. The CDR3 sequence is CASSVGFGEKGYEQYF. The CDR3 DNA reads as TGTGCCAGCAGCGTAGGTTTTGGGGAGAAAGGCTACGAGCAGTACTTC. Based on the CDR3 plus reference TRBV9 and TRBJ2-7, the full variable domain is DSGVTQTPKHLITATGQRVTLRCSPRSGDLSVYWYQQSLDQGLQFLIQYYNGEERAKGNILERFSAQQFPDLHSELNLSSLELGDSALYFCASSVGFGEKGYEQYFGPGTRLTVT.

The chain is built from TRBV5-1 and TRBJ2-3; a weak D match, TRBD1 (6 bases). CDR1 and CDR2 (germline): SGHRS, YFSETQ. Trimming took 0 bases from V and 3 from J, leaving 8 bases between them. This CDR3 is 14 amino acids long. Here the CDR3 reads CASSLGGQTDTQYF. The CDR3 DNA reads TGCGCCAGCAGCTTGGGTGGACAGACAGATACGCAGTATTTT.

This sequence joins TRBV2 and TRBJ2-5; 8 bases agree with TRBD2. The CDR3 spans 15 residues. Trimming removed 6 bases from V and 5 bases from J; junction bases left unmatched: 11. Germline CDR1 SNHLY, CDR2 FYNNEI. CDR3 sequence (DNA): TGTGCCAGCAGGGATCGGGGGGGCTTTGTCGAGACCCAGTACTTC. Translating it yields CASRDRGGFVETQYF.